Listed here are 18 T cell receptor beta chains from one sample, sequenced in a study of blood T cells in healthy people across ages. A J-beta primer mix and a sample-barcoded 5' primer were used in a second PCR of roughly 7 to 12 cycles. MiXCR, applied by TCRdb to the 5' RACE reads, yields one record per CDR3 protein. The sample has about 720,000 distinct CDR3 sequences; about a fifth are singletons. The sample comprised blood. Receptors were obtained from a man between 65 and 79 years old in good health.

This clonotype was observed a few times. The chain links TRBV7-9 to TRBJ2-1; D remains unclear. Germline loops: CDR1 SEHNR, CDR2 FQNEAQ (reference sequence). The CDR3 consists of 15 residues. Trimming stripped 6 bases from V and 1 base from J, with 13 bases between. The CDR3 region is CASRENELSYNEQFF. The CDR3 nucleotides are TGTGCCAGCAGAGAAAACGAATTGTCCTACAATGAGCAGTTCTTC.

The genes are TRBV29-1 and TRBJ2-3; 7 bases line up with TRBD1. This CDR3 spans 14 amino acids. The germline V gene has CDR1 SQVTM and CDR2 ANQGSEA. The trim removed 7 bases at V and 2 bases at J, leaving 9 bases unmatched. Written as DNA, the CDR3 is TGCAGCGCCGAAAGGACAGGAGCCACAGATACGCAGTATTTT. This gives the protein CSAERTGATDTQYF.

As for this clonotype: This may be a read error, as it is one base from a much larger clone. This chain connects TRBV7-2 to TRBJ2-5, with TRBD1 matching 8 bases. Per germline, CDR1 SGHTA and CDR2 FQGNSA. This CDR3 has 13 amino acids. After removal of 5 bases from V and 4 bases from J, the junction contained 3 bases not matched to a gene. CDR3 region: CASSHDRGETQYF. CDR3 bases: TGTGCCAGCAGCCATGACAGGGGAGAGACCCAGTACTTC.

A few counts support this clonotype. The chain uses TRBV5-1 and TRBJ2-7; possibly TRBD2 for D (5 bases). The V and J ends lost 2 bases and 7 bases respectively, with 13 bases between them. The CDR3 contains 13 residues. The germline V gene encodes CDR1 SGHRS and CDR2 YFSETQ. CDR3 loop: CASSFGEGWEQYF. The CDR3 nucleotides are TGCGCCAGCAGCTTCGGTGAGGGCTGGGAGCAGTACTTC.

The rearrangement joins TRBV12-3 or TRBV12-4 to TRBJ2-7, with D tentatively TRBD1 or TRBD2 (5 bases each). Trimming removed 10 bases from V and 0 bases from J, with 13 bases in between. The CDR3 is made up of 13 amino acids. The CDR3 is CANKEGNSYEQYF. CDR3 in DNA: TGTGCCAACAAAGAGGGGAACTCCTACGAGCAGTACTTC.

This clonotype was detected only a few times. The gene calls are TRBV20-1 and TRBJ2-3; D uncertain. Germline V gives CDR1 DFQATT, CDR2 SNEGSKA (reference sequence). Deletions cut 2 bases from V and 2 bases from J, with 11 bases between. The CDR3 has 14 residues. This chain's CDR3 is CSARRALATDTQYF. The DNA for the CDR3 is TGCAGTGCTAGAAGGGCGCTTGCCACAGATACGCAGTATTTT.

In this sample, this clonotype turned up a few times. The rearrangement uses TRBV14 and TRBJ2-7, with 13 bases lining up with TRBD2. The DNA matches TRBJ2-1 better at its end, which makes the J call doubtful. This CDR3 comprises 15 residues. In germline, CDR1 is SGHDN, CDR2 FVKESK. The CDR3 is CASSQRTSGSNEQFF. CDR3 DNA: TGTGCCAGCAGCCAGAGGACTAGCGGGAGTAATGAGCAGTTCTTC.

This clonotype was seen more than once but under ten times. The rearrangement links TRBV6-5 to TRBJ2-1, with a weak D call TRBD2 (6 bases). Trimming shortened V by 2 bases and J by 4 bases, and 12 bases separated the two germline ends. This CDR3 is built from 15 residues. Germline V gene lookup returns CDR1 MNHEY and CDR2 SVGAGI. The CDR3 here is CASSYGGVGYNEQFF. In DNA form, the CDR3 reads TGTGCCAGCAGTTACGGCGGGGTAGGGTACAATGAGCAGTTCTTC.

This CDR3 is CASSVAGDSYNEQFF. DNA for the CDR3: TGCGCCAGCAGTGTGGCGGGAGACTCCTACAATGAGCAGTTCTTC. The V call is TRBV10-2, the J call TRBJ2-1; 7 nucleotides match TRBD2. Germline V CDR1 and CDR2: WSHSY, SAAADI. V gave up 4 bases and J gave up 0 bases; unmatched junction bases: 3. The CDR3 extends over 15 amino acids.

The chain recombines TRBV6-5 with TRBJ2-1; 8 bases line up with TRBD2. Germline V gene lookup returns CDR1 MNHEY and CDR2 SVGAGI. The length of the CDR3 is 17 residues. The V segment lost 0 bases and the J segment 6 bases; nucleotides outside the gene matches: 10. Here the CDR3 DNA reads TGTGCCAGCAGTTACTCTGGGACTAGAGATCCATCCAATGAGCAGTTCTTC. This sequence encodes CASSYSGTRDPSNEQFF.

This chain joins TRBV4-1 and TRBJ2-5; unclear D gene. The J call may be mistaken, given a closer DNA end match to TRBJ2-1. Germline CDR1 and CDR2: MGHRA and YSYEKL. This CDR3 spans 12 amino acids. The CDR3 nucleotides read TGCGCCAGCAGCCAAGATTGGGCTGAGCAGTTCTTC. Translated, it gives CASSQDWAEQFF.

The chain has TRBV5-1 and TRBJ2-3, with D uncertain. V shed 0 bases and J shed 0 bases, with 8 bases lying between them. Germline V CDR1 and CDR2: SGHRS, YFSETQ. There are 15 residues in the CDR3. CDR3 amino acids: CASSLDLPSTDTQYF. For the CDR3, the DNA is TGCGCCAGCAGCTTGGATCTTCCTAGCACAGATACGCAGTATTTT.

This clonotype appeared many times. V and J are TRBV4-3 and TRBJ1-1; unclear D gene. The CDR3 spans 14 residues. The ends were cut back, 0 bases at V and 3 bases at J, with 8 bases in the middle. Germline CDR1 is LGHNA and CDR2 is YSLEER. The CDR3 loop reads CASSQDGGDTEAFF. DNA for the CDR3: TGCGCCAGCAGCCAAGACGGCGGGGACACTGAAGCTTTCTTT.

In its sample, this clonotype was seen a few times. This chain connects TRBV10-2 to TRBJ2-3, with D maybe TRBD2 (6 bases). Germline V lookup: CDR1 WSHSY, CDR2 SAAADI. The CDR3 length is 15 residues. V shed 9 bases and J shed 0 bases, with 16 bases lying between them. CDR3 nucleotide sequence: TGCGCCAGTAGCCCTTGGGGGACTAGCACAGATACGCAGTATTTT. Translating gives CASSPWGTSTDTQYF.

The genes are TRBV29-1 and TRBJ1-1; tentatively, D is TRBD1 (5 bases). V was clipped by 5 bases and J by 5 bases, with 15 bases between them. The CDR3 covers 13 residues. Germline V gene lookup returns CDR1 SQVTM and CDR2 ANQGSEA. The CDR3 DNA sequence: TGCAGCGTTTCACAGGTCCTGGGAACTGAAGCTTTCTTT. This codes for CSVSQVLGTEAFF.

The chain recombines TRBV20-1 with TRBJ2-1; possibly TRBD2 for D (6 bases). Germline V gene lookup returns CDR1 DFQATT and CDR2 SNEGSKA (reference sequence). The length of the CDR3 is 14 residues. V lost 8 bases to trimming and J lost 0 bases, with 14 bases between them. The CDR3: CSTQVGSSYNEQFF. For the CDR3, the DNA is TGCAGTACTCAGGTCGGGAGCTCCTACAATGAGCAGTTCTTC.

V and J are TRBV4-1 and TRBJ2-2; D possibly uses TRBD1 or TRBD2 (7 bases each). CDR3 length: 17 amino acids. Trimming removed 6 bases from V and 5 bases from J, with 22 bases in between. Per germline, CDR1 MGHRA and CDR2 YSYEKL. CDR3 in DNA: TGCGCCAGCAGTTCCCTCCTCACAGGGGAGGGGACCGGGGAGCTGTTTTTT. It specifies CASSSLLTGEGTGELFF.

The chain combines TRBV6-6 with TRBJ2-7; TRBD2 is a possible D gene (6 bases). With 6 bases removed from V and 0 bases from J, the gap between germline ends came to 15 bases. CDR3 length equals 15 residues. Germline CDR1 reads MNHNY; CDR2 reads SVGAGI (reference sequence). Here the CDR3 DNA reads TGTGCCAGCAGGTCCGGGACTCTGAGCTCCTACGAGCAGTACTTC. It encodes CASRSGTLSSYEQYF.